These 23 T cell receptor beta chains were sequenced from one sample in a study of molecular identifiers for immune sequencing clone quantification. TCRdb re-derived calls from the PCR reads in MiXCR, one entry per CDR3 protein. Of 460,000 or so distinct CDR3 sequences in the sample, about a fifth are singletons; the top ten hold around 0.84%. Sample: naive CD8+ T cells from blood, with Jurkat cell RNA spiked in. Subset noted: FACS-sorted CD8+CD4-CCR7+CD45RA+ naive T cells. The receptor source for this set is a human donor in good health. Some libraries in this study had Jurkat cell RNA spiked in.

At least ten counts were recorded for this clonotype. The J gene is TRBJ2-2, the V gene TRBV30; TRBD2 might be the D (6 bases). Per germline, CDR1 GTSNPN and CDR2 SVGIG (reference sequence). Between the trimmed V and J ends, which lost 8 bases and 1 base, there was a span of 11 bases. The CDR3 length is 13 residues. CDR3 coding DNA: TGTGCCACGGAGGGGCTGAACACCGGGGAGCTGTTTTTT. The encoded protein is CATEGLNTGELFF.

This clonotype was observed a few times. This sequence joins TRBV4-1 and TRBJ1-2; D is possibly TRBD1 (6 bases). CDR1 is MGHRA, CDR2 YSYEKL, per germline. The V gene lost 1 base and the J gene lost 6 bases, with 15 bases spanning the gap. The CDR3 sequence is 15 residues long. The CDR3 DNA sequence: TGCGCCAGCAGCCAAGTGGGGGGGGCGCTTAATGGCTACACCTTC. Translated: CASSQVGGALNGYTF.

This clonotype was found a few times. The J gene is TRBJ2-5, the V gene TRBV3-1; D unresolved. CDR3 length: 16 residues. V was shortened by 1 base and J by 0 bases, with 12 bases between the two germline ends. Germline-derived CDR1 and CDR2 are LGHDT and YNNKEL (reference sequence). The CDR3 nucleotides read TGTGCCAGCAGCCAAGTGTTATTAGCAGACCAAGAGACCCAGTACTTC. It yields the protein CASSQVLLADQETQYF.

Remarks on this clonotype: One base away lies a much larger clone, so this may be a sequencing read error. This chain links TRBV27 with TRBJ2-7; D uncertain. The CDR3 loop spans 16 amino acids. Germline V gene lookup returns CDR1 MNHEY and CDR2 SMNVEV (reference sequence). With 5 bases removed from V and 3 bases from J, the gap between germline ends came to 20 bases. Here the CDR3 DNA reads TGTGCCAGCAGTCCCTGGTCCGCCACGTCTATCTACGAGCAGTACTTC. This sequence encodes CASSPWSATSIYEQYF.

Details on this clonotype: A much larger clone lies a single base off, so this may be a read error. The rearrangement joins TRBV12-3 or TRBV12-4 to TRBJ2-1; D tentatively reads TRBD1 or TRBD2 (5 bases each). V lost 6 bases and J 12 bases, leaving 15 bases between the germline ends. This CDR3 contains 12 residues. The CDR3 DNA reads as TGTGCCAGCAGCCCTGAGGGGAGAGGGCAGTTCTTC. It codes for CASSPEGRGQFF.

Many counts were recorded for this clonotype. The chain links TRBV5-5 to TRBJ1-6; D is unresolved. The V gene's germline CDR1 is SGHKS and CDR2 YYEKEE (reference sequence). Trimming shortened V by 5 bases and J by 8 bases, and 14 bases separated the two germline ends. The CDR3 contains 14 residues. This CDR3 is CASRWVIPDSPLHF. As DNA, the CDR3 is TGTGCCAGCAGATGGGTTATCCCCGATTCACCCCTCCACTTT.

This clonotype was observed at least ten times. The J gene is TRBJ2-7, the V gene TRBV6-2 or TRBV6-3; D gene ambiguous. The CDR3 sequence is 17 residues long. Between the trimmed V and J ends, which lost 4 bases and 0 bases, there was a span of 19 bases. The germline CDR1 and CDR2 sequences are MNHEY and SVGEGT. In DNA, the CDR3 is TGTGCCAGCAGTTCCTCTGTGCAGCGACGTCACTCCTACGAGCAGTACTTC. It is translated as CASSSSVQRRHSYEQYF.

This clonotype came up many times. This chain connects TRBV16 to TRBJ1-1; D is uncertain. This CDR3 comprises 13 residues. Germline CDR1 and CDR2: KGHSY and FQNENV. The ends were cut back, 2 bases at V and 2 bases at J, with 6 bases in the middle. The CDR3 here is CASSQRANTEAFF. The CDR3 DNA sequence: TGTGCCAGCAGCCAACGGGCCAACACTGAAGCTTTCTTT.

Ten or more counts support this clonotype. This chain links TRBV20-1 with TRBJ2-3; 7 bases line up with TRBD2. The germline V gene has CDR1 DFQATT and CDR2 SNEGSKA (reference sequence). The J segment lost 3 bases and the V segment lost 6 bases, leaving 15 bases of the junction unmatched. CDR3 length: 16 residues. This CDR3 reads CSAPLLFEGGTDTQYF. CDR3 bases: TGCAGTGCCCCACTTCTCTTCGAGGGAGGGACAGATACGCAGTATTTT.

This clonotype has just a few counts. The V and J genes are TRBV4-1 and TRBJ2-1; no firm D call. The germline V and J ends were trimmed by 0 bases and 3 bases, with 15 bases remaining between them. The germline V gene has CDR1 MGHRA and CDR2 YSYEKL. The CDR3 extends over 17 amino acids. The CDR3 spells CASSQELGSSYYNEQFF. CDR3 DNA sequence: TGCGCCAGCAGCCAAGAATTGGGCAGCTCTTACTACAATGAGCAGTTCTTC.

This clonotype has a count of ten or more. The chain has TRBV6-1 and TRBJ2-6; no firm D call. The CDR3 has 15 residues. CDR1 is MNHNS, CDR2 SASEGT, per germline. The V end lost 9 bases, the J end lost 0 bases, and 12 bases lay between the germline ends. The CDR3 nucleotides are TGTGCCAGTACGGATTTCGGCTCTGGGGCCAACGTCCTGACTTTC. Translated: CASTDFGSGANVLTF.

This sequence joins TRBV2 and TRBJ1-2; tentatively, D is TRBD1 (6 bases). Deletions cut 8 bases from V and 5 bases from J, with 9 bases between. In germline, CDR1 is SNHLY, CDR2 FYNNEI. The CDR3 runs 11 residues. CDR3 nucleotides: TGTGCCAGCTGGACAGAATATGGCTACACCTTC. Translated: CASWTEYGYTF.

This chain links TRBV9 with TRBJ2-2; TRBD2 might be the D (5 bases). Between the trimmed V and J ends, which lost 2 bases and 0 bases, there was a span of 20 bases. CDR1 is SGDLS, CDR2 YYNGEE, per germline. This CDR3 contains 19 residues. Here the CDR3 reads CASSVGENGRIANTGELFF. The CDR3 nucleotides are TGTGCCAGCAGCGTTGGGGAGAACGGCAGAATTGCGAACACCGGGGAGCTGTTTTTT.

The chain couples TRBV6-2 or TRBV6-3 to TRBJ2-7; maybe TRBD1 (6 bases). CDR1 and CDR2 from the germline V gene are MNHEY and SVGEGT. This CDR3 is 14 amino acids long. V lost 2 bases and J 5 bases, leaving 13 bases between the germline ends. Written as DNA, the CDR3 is TGTGCCAGCAGTTACGGGGGCTCTGGAAACGAGCAGTACTTC. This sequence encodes CASSYGGSGNEQYF.

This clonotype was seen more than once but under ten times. CDR3 residues: CASRHPVGGDHEQYF. The CDR3 region has the DNA TGTGCCAGCAGACACCCGGTTGGAGGGGACCACGAGCAGTACTTC. The V and J genes are TRBV7-9 and TRBJ2-7; D is possibly TRBD2 (6 bases). Looked up from germline, CDR1 is SEHNR and CDR2 is FQNEAQ (reference sequence). V was cut by 6 bases and J by 5 bases, with 20 bases left in between. The CDR3 length is 15 residues.

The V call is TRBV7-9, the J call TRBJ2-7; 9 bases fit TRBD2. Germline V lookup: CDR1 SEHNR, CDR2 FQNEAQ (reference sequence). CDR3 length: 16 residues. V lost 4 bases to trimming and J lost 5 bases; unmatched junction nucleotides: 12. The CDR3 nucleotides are TGTGCCAGCAGCTCGCTTTCCGGGACTAGCCTTCACGAGCAGTACTTC. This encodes CASSSLSGTSLHEQYF.

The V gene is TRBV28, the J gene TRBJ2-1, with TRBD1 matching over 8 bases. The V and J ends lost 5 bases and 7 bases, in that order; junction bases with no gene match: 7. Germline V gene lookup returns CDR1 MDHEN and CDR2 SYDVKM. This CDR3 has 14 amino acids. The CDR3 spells CASSPRTGLNEQFF. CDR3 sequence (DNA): TGTGCCAGCAGTCCTCGGACAGGGTTGAATGAGCAGTTCTTC.

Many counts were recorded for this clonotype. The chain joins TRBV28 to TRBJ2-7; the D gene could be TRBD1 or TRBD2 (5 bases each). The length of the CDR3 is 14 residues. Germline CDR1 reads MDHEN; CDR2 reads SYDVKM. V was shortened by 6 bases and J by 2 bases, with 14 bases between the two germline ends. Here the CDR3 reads CASSLGDGTYEQYF. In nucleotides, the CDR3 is TGTGCCAGCAGCTTGGGGGACGGAACCTACGAGCAGTACTTC.

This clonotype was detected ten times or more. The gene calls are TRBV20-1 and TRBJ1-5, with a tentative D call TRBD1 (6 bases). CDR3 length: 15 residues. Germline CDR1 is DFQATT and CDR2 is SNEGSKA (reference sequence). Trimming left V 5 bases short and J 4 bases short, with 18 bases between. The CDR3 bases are TGCAGTGCTGCACAACACAGGGTACCTAATCAGCCCCAGCATTTT. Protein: CSAAQHRVPNQPQHF.

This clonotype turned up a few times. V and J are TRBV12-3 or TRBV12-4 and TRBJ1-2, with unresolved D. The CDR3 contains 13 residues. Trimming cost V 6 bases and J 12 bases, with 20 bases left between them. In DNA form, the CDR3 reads TGTGCCAGCAGCCCAGACGGAACCTCTGTGAACACCTTC. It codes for CASSPDGTSVNTF.

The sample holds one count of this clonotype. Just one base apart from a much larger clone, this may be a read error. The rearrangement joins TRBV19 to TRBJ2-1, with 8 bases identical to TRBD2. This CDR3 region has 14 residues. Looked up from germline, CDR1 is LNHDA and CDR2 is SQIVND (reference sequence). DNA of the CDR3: TGTGCCAGTAGTTTCGGGAGGGCCAAAAATGAGCAGCTCTTC. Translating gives CASSFGRAKNEQLF.

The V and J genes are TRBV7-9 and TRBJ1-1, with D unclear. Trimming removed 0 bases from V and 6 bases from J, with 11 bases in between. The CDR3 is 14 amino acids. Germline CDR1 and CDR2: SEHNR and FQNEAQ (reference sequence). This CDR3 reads CASSLAVTNSEAFF. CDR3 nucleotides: TGTGCCAGCAGCTTAGCTGTCACAAACTCTGAAGCTTTCTTT.

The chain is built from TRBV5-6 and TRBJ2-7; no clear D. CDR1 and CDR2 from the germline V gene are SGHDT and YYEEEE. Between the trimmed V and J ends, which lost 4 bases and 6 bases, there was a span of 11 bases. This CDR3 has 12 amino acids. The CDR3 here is CASSHTPSEQYF. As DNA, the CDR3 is TGTGCCAGCAGCCACACCCCATCCGAGCAGTACTTC.